This T cell receptor (beta chain) derives from a study of PD-1 blockade in classical Hodgkin lymphoma. This clone has just one count. Its antigen is still unknown. The assay was immunoSEQ multiplex PCR, and TCRdb's table has in-frame clones only and misses some. The sample gives more than 85,000 clones, roughly 91% of which show up once; approximately 2.4% is in the top ten. The CDR3 extends over 15 amino acids. V was pared by 4 bases and J by 0 bases, with 5 bases of the junction left unmatched. Germline assignment: CDR1 SGHNT and CDR2 YYREEE (reference sequence). Study-wide findings and caveats: Complete responders started with a diversity level that resembled newly diagnosed patients at baseline. A reduction in baseline TCR diversity was reportedly seen in newly diagnosed patients relative to healthy donors.

Brentuximab vedotin exposure varied, and every patient relapsed after autologous stem cell transplantation. This sample comprised peripheral blood mononuclear cells (PBMCs), obtained before the second cycle of nivolumab. The clonotype comes from a human donor with classical Hodgkin lymphoma. V is TRBV5-4 and J is TRBJ2-3; TRBD1 agrees at 7 bases. CDR3 sequence reads: CASSLHRGSTDTQYF. CDR3 DNA: TGTGCCAGCAGCCTGCACAGGGGTAGCACAGATACGCAGTATTTT.